The rows below give T cell receptor beta chains drawn from one sample of a study of cytomegalovirus exposure and HLA in healthy donors. Method: immunoSEQ multiplex PCR; TCRdb's copy keeps in-frame clones and lacks some. Of 200,000 to 250,000 clones detected, 82% appear once; the ten largest clones hold around 5%. Sequences were obtained from PBMCs. The receptor source for this set is a woman aged 40 to 50 in good health and CMV-seropositive. Each CDR3 is given with its conserved first and last residue. The order of the fields is D gene, J gene, clone size, V gene, CDR3 DNA, CDR3 protein. A D gene is named only where the DNA matches it firmly. Expanded clones are given a class, and other clones once, few, many or no size at all.

TRBD1	TRBJ2-7	NA	TRBV2	TGTGCCAGCAGTGAAGGGGACAGGACCTACGAGCAGTACTTC	CASSEGDRTYEQYF
NA	TRBJ2-7	NA	TRBV6-5	TGTGCCAGCAGTGGAGACAGCGTCGAGCAGTACTTC	CASSGDSVEQYF
TRBD2	TRBJ2-1	NA	TRBV5-1	TGCGCCAGCAGCCCCGAGGCTAGCGGGAGCTCCTACAATGAGCAGTTCTTC	CASSPEASGSSYNEQFF
TRBD2	TRBJ2-7	NA	TRBV5-1	TGCGCCAGCAGCTTGGGTCTAGCGGCGAACTACGAGCAGTACTTC	CASSLGLAANYEQYF
TRBD2	TRBJ2-3	once	TRBV29-1	TGCAGCGTTTCCGGACTAGCGGGGGGCACAGATACGCAGTATTTT	CSVSGLAGGTDTQYF
TRBD1	TRBJ2-1	NA	TRBV11-3	TGTGCCAGCAGCCCCGGGACAGGGAAGGTTGAGCAGTTCTTC	CASSPGTGKVEQFF
TRBD2	TRBJ2-3	NA	TRBV7-8	TGTGCCAGCAGTGTTTCGGGGGGGGGCACAGATACGCAGTATTTT	CASSVSGGGTDTQYF
TRBD2	TRBJ2-7	NA	TRBV25-1	TGTGCCAGCAGTGACCCCGGGAGGACCTACGAGCAGTACTTC	CASSDPGRTYEQYF
TRBD2	TRBJ2-3	NA	TRBV2	TGTGCCAGCAGTCTGGGACTAGCGATCACAGATACGCAGTATTTT	CASSLGLAITDTQYF
TRBD2	TRBJ2-7	NA	TRBV6-5	TGTGCCAGCAGGACAACTAGCGCGGCCTACGAGCAGTACTTC	CASRTTSAAYEQYF
TRBD2	TRBJ2-6	few	TRBV9	TGTGCCAGCAGCGTTAGCGGGACTGGGGCCAACGTCCTGACTTTC	CASSVSGTGANVLTF
TRBD2	TRBJ2-7	NA	TRBV27	TGTGCCAGCAGTTTCCTGTTAGCGGGAGGGCCCTACGAGCAGTACTTC	CASSFLLAGGPYEQYF
NA	TRBJ1-5	NA	TRBV6-4	TGTGCCAGCAGTGGAGGTAGCAATCAGCCCCAGCATTTT	CASSGGSNQPQHF
NA	TRBJ1-3	NA	TRBV19	TGTGCCAGTAGTACGGGACAAGGATCTGGAAACACCATATATTTT	CASSTGQGSGNTIYF
NA	TRBJ2-1	once	TRBV4-3	TGCGCCAGCAGCCAAGTTGATACAGCTTACAATGAGCAGTTCTTC	CASSQVDTAYNEQFF
NA	TRBJ1-5	once	TRBV6-5	TGTGCCAGCAGTGACTCCGGTAGCAATCAGCCCCAGCATTTT	CASSDSGSNQPQHF
TRBD2	TRBJ2-1	NA	TRBV5-1	TGCGCCAGCCTCCGGACTAGCGGTATCGACAATGAGCAGTTCTTC	CASLRTSGIDNEQFF
TRBD2	TRBJ2-5	NA	TRBV7-9	TGTGCCAGCAGCTTAGAGCGGGGGGGGAAGGAGACCCAGTACTTC	CASSLERGGKETQYF
TRBD2	TRBJ2-7	NA	TRBV11-3	TGTGCCAGCAGCTTAGGACTAGCGGTCTCCTACGAGCAGTACTTC	CASSLGLAVSYEQYF
TRBD2	TRBJ2-2	NA	TRBV2	TGTGCCAGCAGTGACCCGGGCGGGGGGGCAGGCGGGGAGCTGTTTTTT	CASSDPGGGAGGELFF
NA	TRBJ1-1	few	TRBV6-6	TGTGCCAGCAGGCAGGGGATTCGGGCTTTCTTT	CASRQGIRAFF
TRBD2	TRBJ2-1	NA	TRBV5-6	TGTGCCAGCAGCCCGGACGGGGGGGGACACAATGAGCAGTTCTTC	CASSPDGGGHNEQFF
NA	TRBJ1-4	NA	TRBV13	TGTGCCAGCAGCTCACAGGGTACTAATGAAAAACTGTTTTTT	CASSSQGTNEKLFF
TRBD2	TRBJ2-5	NA	TRBV5-1	TGCGCCAGCAGCTCAGGACTAGCGGGGGGCCAAGAGACCCAGTACTTC	CASSSGLAGGQETQYF
TRBD2	TRBJ2-3	few	TRBV4-3	TGCGCCAGCAGCCAAGATTTGACCGCGGGACTAGCGGGTCCCACTAGCACAGATACGCAGTATTTT	CASSQDLTAGLAGPTSTDTQYF
TRBD2	TRBJ2-7	once	TRBV5-1	TGCGCCAGCAGCTTGGGGCGGGGGGGAGCGACCTACGAGCAGTACTTC	CASSLGRGGATYEQYF
NA	TRBJ1-4	few	TRBV30	TGTGCCTGGAGTGTATCGGGACATCGGGAAAAACTGTTTTTT	CAWSVSGHREKLFF
NA	TRBJ2-7	NA	TRBV11-3	TGTGCCAGCAGCCCTCCTGGGACATCCTACGAGCAGTACTTC	CASSPPGTSYEQYF
TRBD2	TRBJ2-1	NA	TRBV28	TGTGCCAGCAGGCCGGGACTAGCTAACAATGAGCAGTTCTTC	CASRPGLANNEQFF
NA	TRBJ1-1	NA	TRBV19	TGTGCCAGTAGGATAGCGGGAACAAACACTGAAGCTTTCTTT	CASRIAGTNTEAFF
NA	TRBJ1-6	NA	TRBV30	TGTGCCTGGTGTGGGGCCTATTCTGGACGGGGTTCACCCCTCCACTTT	CAWCGAYSGRGSPLHF
TRBD2	TRBJ2-1	NA	TRBV5-3	TGTGCCAGAAGCTTGGAGGGTAGCGGGGGGCCCAACTACAATGAGCAGTTCTTC	CARSLEGSGGPNYNEQFF
TRBD2	TRBJ2-3	NA	TRBV7-2	TGTGCCAGCAGTTATAGGACTAGCGGGATTCCCCGCACAGATACGCAGTATTTT	CASSYRTSGIPRTDTQYF
NA	TRBJ1-5	NA	TRBV30	TGTGCCTGGAGTCAGAGGGGGAATCAGCCCCAGCATTTT	CAWSQRGNQPQHF
NA	TRBJ1-6	NA	TRBV7-2	TGTGCCCTGGGGGGGGATTATAATTCACCCCTCCACTTT	CALGGDYNSPLHF
TRBD2	TRBJ2-1	NA	TRBV9	TGTGCCAGCAGCGTATCTGAGGGGACTAGCGGGACATACAATGAGCAGTTCTTC	CASSVSEGTSGTYNEQFF
TRBD1	TRBJ1-4	NA	TRBV7-9	TGTGCCAGCAGACTTGGGACAGGAGATGAAAAACTGTTTTTT	CASRLGTGDEKLFF
TRBD1	TRBJ1-5	NA	TRBV18	TGTGCCAGCTCACCTGACAGGGGGCACCAGCCCCAGCATTTT	CASSPDRGHQPQHF
NA	TRBJ2-7	NA	TRBV25-1	TGTGCCACCAGCACGACTCTCGAGCAGTACTTC	CATSTTLEQYF
TRBD2	TRBJ2-5	NA	TRBV27	TGTGCCAGCGGGCGGGGGATGGAGACCCAGTACTTC	CASGRGMETQYF
TRBD1	TRBJ1-4	NA	TRBV30	TGTGCCTGGAGTAAGGCCCCGGGACAGTCGCGTGAAAAACTGTTTTTT	CAWSKAPGQSREKLFF
NA	TRBJ1-2	NA	TRBV9	TGTGCCAGCAGCCCCTACCCGGGACAACTTAACTATGGCTACACCTTC	CASSPYPGQLNYGYTF
NA	TRBJ1-3	NA	TRBV28	TGTGCCAGCAGTTTGTCAGGGGTCTCTGGAAACACCATATATTTT	CASSLSGVSGNTIYF
TRBD2	TRBJ2-1	once	TRBV4-3	TGCGCCAGCAGCCTTCGTAGCGGGGGGACCTTCAACAATCAGTTCTTC	CASSLRSGGTFNNQFF
NA	TRBJ1-2	few	TRBV10-3	TGTGCCATCAGTGCAGGGGAGTACGGCTACACCTTC	CAISAGEYGYTF
NA	TRBJ1-2	NA	TRBV6-5	TGTGCCAGCAGCCCACTCGGGAACATCGGCTACACCTTC	CASSPLGNIGYTF
NA	TRBJ1-1	NA	TRBV5-4	TGTGCCAGCAGACCCAAGGGGTTCACTGAAGCTTTCTTT	CASRPKGFTEAFF